This is a list of T cell receptor beta chains from one sample in a study of shared clonotypes between healthy human individuals. Profiling relied on immunoSEQ multiplex PCR, and the TCRdb table lists in-frame clones only, not all of them. Of roughly 2.1 million clones listed, about 93% are singletons. Specimen: naive CD8+ T cells from PBMCs. All receptors come from a man aged 18-30 years in good health. Some clones in this sample may be carry-over from other donors' samples. The CDR3 runs from the conserved cysteine through the conserved F or W. Fields, in order: clone size, J gene, D gene, V gene, CDR3 DNA, CDR3 protein. The D gene is left open where the match is weak. Clone size is stated in some rows and not others, as once, few, many or a class when expanded.

.	TRBJ2-1	TRBD2	TRBV7-2	TGTGCCAGCAGCCCCCGTCGCGGGAGCGACAATGAGCAGTTCTTC	CASSPRRGSDNEQFF
.	TRBJ2-7	TRBD1	TRBV9	TGTGCCAGCAGCCCGCGGGACAGGTCCTACGAGCAGTACTTC	CASSPRDRSYEQYF
.	TRBJ2-1	.	TRBV9	TGTGCCAGCAGCGCTCCGACAGGCGCCTCCTACAATGAGCAGTTCTTC	CASSAPTGASYNEQFF
.	TRBJ2-1	.	TRBV2	TGTGCCAGCAGTACGGTTCGCAGTGAGCAGTTCTTC	CASSTVRSEQFF
.	TRBJ2-1	.	TRBV6-5	TGTGCCAGCAGTCTCGGATTAGTGGAGTACAATGAGCAGTTCTTC	CASSLGLVEYNEQFF
.	TRBJ1-5	TRBD1	TRBV6-1	TGTGCCAGTAGATACAGGGGGAGCAATCAGCCCCAGCATTTT	CASRYRGSNQPQHF
.	TRBJ1-1	.	TRBV5-6	TGTGCCAGCAGCTCCCTTAGGTTGGAGATGAACACTGAAGCTTTCTTT	CASSSLRLEMNTEAFF
.	TRBJ1-1	TRBD1	TRBV28	TGTGCCAGCAGGCTCGGGACAGGGTTGGGCACTGAAGCTTTCTTT	CASRLGTGLGTEAFF
.	TRBJ2-2	.	TRBV7-8	TGTGCCAGCAGCTTAGCGCGGGGAGCCTTGGGCGGGGAGCTGTTTTTT	CASSLARGALGGELFF
.	TRBJ1-2	TRBD1	TRBV7-8	TGTGCCAGCAGCCCTCGGACGGACAGGCCCCCCTATGGCTACACCTTC	CASSPRTDRPPYGYTF
few	TRBJ1-5	.	TRBV19	TGTGCCAGTAGTATCGGGCAGCATAGCAATCAGCCCCAGCATTTT	CASSIGQHSNQPQHF
once	TRBJ2-2	.	TRBV5-1	TGCGCCAGCAGCTTGGCCCGCGGGGCCACCGGGGAGCTGTTTTTT	CASSLARGATGELFF
.	TRBJ2-4	TRBD1	TRBV29-1	TGCAGCGTTGTTGGGGACAGGGGGCCGGGAAACATTCAGTACTTC	CSVVGDRGPGNIQYF
.	TRBJ1-2	.	TRBV21-1	TGTGCCAGCAGAGGGACACATTCAGAATTGAACTATGGCTACACCTTC	CASRGTHSELNYGYTF
.	TRBJ2-7	TRBD2	TRBV19	TGTGCCAGTAGCCACCCCGTTGCGGGAGTTTACGAGCAGTACTTC	CASSHPVAGVYEQYF
.	TRBJ2-7	.	TRBV27	TGTGCCAGCAGTCCCTCAAGGGGGGCGATCTCCTACGAGCAGTACTTC	CASSPSRGAISYEQYF
.	TRBJ1-2	.	TRBV28	TGTGCCAGCAGTCGGGATCCAGGGTACCCCTATGGCTACACCTTC	CASSRDPGYPYGYTF
.	TRBJ2-2	.	TRBV7-9	TGTGCCAGCAGCTTGAGTCTGACCGGGGAGCTGTTTTTT	CASSLSLTGELFF
.	TRBJ2-3	.	TRBV5-8	TGTGCCAGCAGCTTGGCTGGGGGCTACACAGATACGCAGTATTTT	CASSLAGGYTDTQYF